This T cell receptor (beta chain) was identified in a study of control samples from healthy donors and cancer patients. V was shortened by 0 bases and J by 4 bases, with 7 bases between the two germline ends. Germline V gene data show CDR1 as SGDLS and CDR2 as YYNGEE. This CDR3 region has 13 residues. Clones were sequenced by immunoSEQ multiplex PCR, and TCRdb holds only the in-frame ones, with some missing. The table shows about 130,000 clones, with 85% to 95% occurring only once. The clonotype comes from a man younger than 35 in good health. Sequencing was carried out using blood. The rearrangement joins TRBV9 to TRBJ1-1; no definite D call. The CDR3 DNA follows: TGTGCCAGCAGCGTAGGAGGTAGCACTGAAGCTTTCTTT. This encodes CASSVGGSTEAFF.